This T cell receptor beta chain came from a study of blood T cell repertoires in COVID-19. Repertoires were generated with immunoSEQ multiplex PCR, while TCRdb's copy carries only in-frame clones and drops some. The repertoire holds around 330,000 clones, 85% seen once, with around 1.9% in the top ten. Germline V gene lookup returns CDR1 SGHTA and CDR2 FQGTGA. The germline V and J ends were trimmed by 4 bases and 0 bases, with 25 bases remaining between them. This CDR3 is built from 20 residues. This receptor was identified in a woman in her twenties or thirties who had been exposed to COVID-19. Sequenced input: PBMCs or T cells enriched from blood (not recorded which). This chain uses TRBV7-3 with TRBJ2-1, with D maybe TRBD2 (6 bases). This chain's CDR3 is CASSSIIVRDQETSYNEQFF. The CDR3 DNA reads TGTGCCAGCAGCTCCATTATCGTGCGGGACCAAGAAACCTCCTACAATGAGCAGTTCTTC.